This T cell receptor (beta chain) came from a study of chronic HIV infection and antiretroviral therapy. The V end lost 0 bases, the J end lost 6 bases, and 12 bases lay between the germline ends. Germline V gene lookup returns CDR1 LGHNA and CDR2 YNFKEQ. This CDR3 is 15 amino acids long. TCRdb recomputed calls from the 5' RACE reads with MiXCR, one row per CDR3 protein. The repertoire holds roughly 39,000 distinct CDR3 sequences, with approximately 7.4% as singletons. The sequenced sample consisted of peripheral blood. The chain joins TRBV4-2 to TRBJ1-5, with a tentative D call TRBD1 (6 bases). This receptor was obtained from an adult who had HIV and had not received antiretroviral therapy, or was an uninfected healthy control (not recorded which). CDR3 amino acids: CASSQDAAGVQPQHF. The CDR3 DNA follows: TGTGCCAGCAGCCAAGATGCGGCAGGGGTTCAGCCCCAGCATTTT.